This T cell receptor (beta chain) was recovered during a study of blood T cell repertoires in COVID-19 (dated by TCRdb to the early 2020s). As for the study more broadly: Collaborator samples came from the United States, Italy and Spain and covered acute and convalescent phases of COVID-19. The material from the prospective study consisted of cDNA or gDNA derived from T cells, B-cell-depleted T cells, or PBMCs. Deeply sampled blood TCRbeta repertoires from subjects exposed to, actively infected with, or recovered from COVID-19 were included in the dataset. The repertoires were released in a freely available public database meant as a resource for research on the immune response to SARS-CoV-2. Samples came from the ongoing ImmuneRACE study (first 160 participants) plus 1,254 subjects from 6 global collaborators. The sample metadata nearly always contained a de-identified subject ID, COVID-19 status, age in years and sex. HLA class I and class II types, where available, came from metadata supplied by the sample provider rather than from assay-based typing.

TCRbeta CDR3 regions were amplified from genomic DNA using the immunoSEQ Assay, a bias-controlled multiplex PCR. From the authors' description of their analysis: Nucleated cell counts per sample were estimated from amplification of reference gene primers within the assay. To quantify the absolute abundance of each unique TCRbeta CDR3 rearrangement, sequence reads were collapsed and filtered. For each sample, productive Simpson clonality was calculated as the square root of Simpson's diversity index over productive rearrangements. Held by TCRdb, this immuneACCESS table contains in-frame sequences only and omits some clones. Under half of the omission traces to an unresolved V gene where checked; the cause of the rest is unknown. V, J and clone size derive from that table, while D and trimming were established from the DNA sequence. The sample yields roughly 42,000 clones; about 89% were counted once. Of the sample, around 6.5% is held by the ten largest clones.

Each collaborating institution followed its own protocols to collect whole blood in K2EDTA tubes. For TCRbeta analysis, collaborators shipped samples as frozen whole blood, isolated PBMCs, or DNA extracted from either of those sample types. Beyond this particular receptor, the publication reports: How much clinical and demographic metadata was included differed by source and by participant, and the metadata was provided uncurated.

In regard to this clone: Which antigen it targets is not known. No clone much larger than this one lies a single base away; base qualities are absent.

A distance of 13 bases separates the germline ends of V and J, which lose 4 bases and 5 bases respectively. In the germline V gene, CDR1 corresponds to SGHDT and CDR2 to YYEEEE. The CDR3 runs 14 residues from the cysteine to the phenylalanine. Kept here is only the CDR3 DNA, which spans 42 bases and is read in frame from base 1. The sample consisted of peripheral blood. The chain links TRBV5-6 with TRBJ2-1, and TRBD2 may be the D gene, going by 6 matching bases. The TCR comes from a human donor in a cohort sampled during active COVID-19. CDR3 protein: CASSLRGGNNEQFF. Here is the DNA: TGTGCCAGCAGCCTCCGGGGCGGGAACAATGAGCAGTTCTTC. The entire variable domain, with the stretches around the CDR3 drawn from the reference TRBV5-6 and TRBJ2-1 proteins, is DAGVTQSPTHLIKTRGQQVTLRCSPKSGHDTVSWYQQALGQGPQFIFQYYEEEERQRGNFPDRFSGHQFPNYSSELNVNALLLGDSALYLCASSLRGGNNEQFFGPGTRLTVL.